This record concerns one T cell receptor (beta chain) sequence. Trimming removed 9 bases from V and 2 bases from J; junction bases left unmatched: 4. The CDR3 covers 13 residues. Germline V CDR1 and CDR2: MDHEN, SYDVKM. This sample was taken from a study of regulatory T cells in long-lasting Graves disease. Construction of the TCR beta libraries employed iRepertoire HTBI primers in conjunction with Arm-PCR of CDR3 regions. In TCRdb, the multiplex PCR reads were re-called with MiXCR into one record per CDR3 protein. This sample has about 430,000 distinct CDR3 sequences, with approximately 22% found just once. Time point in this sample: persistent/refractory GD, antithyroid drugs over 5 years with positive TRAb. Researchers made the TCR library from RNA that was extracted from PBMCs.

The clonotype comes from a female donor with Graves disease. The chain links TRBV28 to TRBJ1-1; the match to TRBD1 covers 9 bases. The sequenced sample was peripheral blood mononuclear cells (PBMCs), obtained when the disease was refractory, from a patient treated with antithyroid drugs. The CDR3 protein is CASTGGSNTEAFF. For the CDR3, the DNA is TGTGCCAGTACAGGGGGCTCTAACACTGAAGCTTTCTTT.